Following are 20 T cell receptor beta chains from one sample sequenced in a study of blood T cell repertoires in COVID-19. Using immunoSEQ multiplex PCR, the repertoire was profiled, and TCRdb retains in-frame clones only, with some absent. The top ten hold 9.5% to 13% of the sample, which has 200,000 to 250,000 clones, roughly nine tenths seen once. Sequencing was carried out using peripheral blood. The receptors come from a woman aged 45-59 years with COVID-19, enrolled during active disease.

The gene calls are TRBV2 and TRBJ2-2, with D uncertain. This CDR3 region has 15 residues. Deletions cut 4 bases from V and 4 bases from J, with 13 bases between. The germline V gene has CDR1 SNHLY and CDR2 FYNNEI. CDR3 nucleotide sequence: TGTGCCAGCAGTGTTAAATCTACGGGCACCGGGGAGCTGTTTTTT. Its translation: CASSVKSTGTGELFF. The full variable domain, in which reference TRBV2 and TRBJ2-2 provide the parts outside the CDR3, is EPEVTQTPSHQVTQMGQEVILRCVPISNHLYFYWYRQILGQKVEFLVSFYNNEISEKSEIFDDQFSVERPDGSNFTLKIRSTKLEDSAMYFCASSVKSTGTGELFFGEGSRLTVL.

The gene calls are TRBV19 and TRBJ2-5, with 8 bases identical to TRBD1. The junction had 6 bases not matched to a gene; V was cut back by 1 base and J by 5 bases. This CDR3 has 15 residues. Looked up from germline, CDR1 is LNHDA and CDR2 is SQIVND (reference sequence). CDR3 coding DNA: TGTGCCAGTAGTATAGCGGACAGGGAGACGGAGACCCAGTACTTC. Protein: CASSIADRETETQYF. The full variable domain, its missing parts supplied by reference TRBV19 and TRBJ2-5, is DGGITQSPKYLFRKEGQNVTLSCEQNLNHDAMYWYRQDPGQGLRLIYYSQIVNDFQKGDIAEGYSVSREKKESFPLTVTSAQKNPTAFYLCASSIADRETETQYFGPGTRLLVL.

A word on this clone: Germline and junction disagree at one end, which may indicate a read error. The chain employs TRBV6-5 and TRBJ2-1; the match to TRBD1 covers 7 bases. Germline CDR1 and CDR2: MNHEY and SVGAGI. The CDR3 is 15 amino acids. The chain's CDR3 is CASSHRDRSSNEQFF. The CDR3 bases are TGTGCCAGCAGCCATCGGGACAGATCCTCCAATGAGCAGTTCTTC.

Here the CDR3 DNA reads TGTGCCTGGATTCGACAGGGAGATTCACCCCTCCACTTT. Translated, it gives CAWIRQGDSPLHF. The J gene is TRBJ1-6, the V gene TRBV30, with 7 bases matching TRBD1. Trimming removed 4 bases from V and 8 bases from J; junction bases left unmatched: 5. Germline lookup yields CDR1 GTSNPN and CDR2 SVGIG (reference sequence). The CDR3 covers 13 residues.

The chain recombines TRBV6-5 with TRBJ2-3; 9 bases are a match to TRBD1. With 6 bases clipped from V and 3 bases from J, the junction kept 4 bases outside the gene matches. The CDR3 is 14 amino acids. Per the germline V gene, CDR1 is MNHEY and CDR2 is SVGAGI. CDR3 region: CASREGQGTDTQYF. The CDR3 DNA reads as TGTGCCAGCAGAGAGGGACAGGGAACAGATACGCAGTATTTT.

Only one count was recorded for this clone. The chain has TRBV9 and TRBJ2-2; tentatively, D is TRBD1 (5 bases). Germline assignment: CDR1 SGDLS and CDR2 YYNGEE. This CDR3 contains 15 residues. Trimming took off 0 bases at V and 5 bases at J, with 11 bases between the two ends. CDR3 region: CASSVVARGTGELFF. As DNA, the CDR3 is TGTGCCAGCAGCGTAGTCGCAAGGGGTACCGGGGAGCTGTTTTTT.

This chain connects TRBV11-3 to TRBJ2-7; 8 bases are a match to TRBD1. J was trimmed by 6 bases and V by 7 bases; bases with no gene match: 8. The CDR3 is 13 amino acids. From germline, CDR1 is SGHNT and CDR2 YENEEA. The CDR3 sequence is CASKRTGPGEQYF. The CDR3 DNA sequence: TGTGCCAGCAAACGGACAGGGCCCGGCGAGCAGTACTTC. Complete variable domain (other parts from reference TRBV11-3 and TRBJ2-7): EAGVVQSPRYKIIEKKQPVAFWCNPISGHNTLYWYLQNLGQGPELLIRYENEEAVDDSQLPKDRFSAERLKGVDSTLKIQPAELGDSAVYLCASKRTGPGEQYFGPGTRLTVT.

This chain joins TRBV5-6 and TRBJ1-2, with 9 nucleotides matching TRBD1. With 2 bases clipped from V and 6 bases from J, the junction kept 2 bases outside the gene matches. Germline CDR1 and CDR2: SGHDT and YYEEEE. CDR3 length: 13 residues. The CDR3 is CASSFTGGNGYTF. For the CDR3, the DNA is TGTGCCAGCAGCTTCACAGGGGGCAATGGCTACACCTTC.

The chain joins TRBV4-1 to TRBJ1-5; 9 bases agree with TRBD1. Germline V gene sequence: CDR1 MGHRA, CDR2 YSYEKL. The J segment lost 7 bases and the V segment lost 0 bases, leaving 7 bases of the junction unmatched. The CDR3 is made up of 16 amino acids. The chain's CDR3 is CASSQDRGTGTQPQHF. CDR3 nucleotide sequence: TGCGCCAGCAGCCAAGATCGCGGGACAGGGACACAGCCCCAGCATTTT.

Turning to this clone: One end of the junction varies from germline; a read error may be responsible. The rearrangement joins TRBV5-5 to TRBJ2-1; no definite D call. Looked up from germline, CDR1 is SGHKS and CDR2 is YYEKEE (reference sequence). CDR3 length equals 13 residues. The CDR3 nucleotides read TGTACCAGCAGCTTGGTGTCCGGGTATGAGCAGTTCTTC. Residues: CTSSLVSGYEQFF.

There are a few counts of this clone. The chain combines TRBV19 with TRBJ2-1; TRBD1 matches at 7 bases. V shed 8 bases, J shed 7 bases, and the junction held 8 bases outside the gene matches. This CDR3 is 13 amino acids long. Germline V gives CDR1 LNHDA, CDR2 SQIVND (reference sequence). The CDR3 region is CASWDSNRNEQFF. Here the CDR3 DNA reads TGTGCCAGTTGGGACAGCAATAGGAATGAGCAGTTCTTC.

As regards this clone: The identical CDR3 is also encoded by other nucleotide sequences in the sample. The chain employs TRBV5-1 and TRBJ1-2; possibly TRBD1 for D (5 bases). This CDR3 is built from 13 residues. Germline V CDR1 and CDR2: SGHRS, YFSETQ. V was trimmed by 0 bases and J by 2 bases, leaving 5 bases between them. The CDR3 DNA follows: TGCGCCAGCAGCTTGGAGGGGAACTATGGCTACACCTTC. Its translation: CASSLEGNYGYTF. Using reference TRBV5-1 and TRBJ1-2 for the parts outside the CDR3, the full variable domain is KAGVTQTPRYLIKTRGQQVTLSCSPISGHRSVSWYQQTPGQGLQFLFEYFSETQRNKGNFPGRFSGRQFSNSRSEMNVSTLELGDSALYLCASSLEGNYGYTFGSGTRLTVV.

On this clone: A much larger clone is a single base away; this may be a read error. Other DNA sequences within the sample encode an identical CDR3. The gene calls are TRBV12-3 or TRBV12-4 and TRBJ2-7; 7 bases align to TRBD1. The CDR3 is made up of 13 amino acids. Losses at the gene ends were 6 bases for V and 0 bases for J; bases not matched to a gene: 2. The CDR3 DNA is TGTGCCAGCAGCCGGGACAGCTCCTACGAGCAGTACTTC. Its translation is CASSRDSSYEQYF.

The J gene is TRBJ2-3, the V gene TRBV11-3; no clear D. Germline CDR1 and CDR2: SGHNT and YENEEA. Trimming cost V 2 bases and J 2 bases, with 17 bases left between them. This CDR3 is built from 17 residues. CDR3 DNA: TGTGCCAGCAGCTTATTCGCGAGGAACCGAAACACAGATACGCAGTATTTT. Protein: CASSLFARNRNTDTQYF.

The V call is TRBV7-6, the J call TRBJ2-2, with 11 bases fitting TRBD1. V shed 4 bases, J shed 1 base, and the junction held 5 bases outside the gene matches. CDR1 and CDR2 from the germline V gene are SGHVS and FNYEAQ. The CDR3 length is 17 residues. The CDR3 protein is CASSSDRGRRNTGELFF. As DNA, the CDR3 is TGTGCCAGCAGCTCGGACAGGGGGCGAAGGAACACCGGGGAGCTGTTTTTT.

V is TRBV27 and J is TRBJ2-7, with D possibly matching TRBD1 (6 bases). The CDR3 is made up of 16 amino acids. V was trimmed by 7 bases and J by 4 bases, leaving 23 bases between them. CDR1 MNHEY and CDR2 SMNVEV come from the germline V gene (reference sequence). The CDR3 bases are TGTGCCAGCACCAAAAACAGGGACGTCTATATTTACGAGCAGTACTTC. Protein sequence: CASTKNRDVYIYEQYF.

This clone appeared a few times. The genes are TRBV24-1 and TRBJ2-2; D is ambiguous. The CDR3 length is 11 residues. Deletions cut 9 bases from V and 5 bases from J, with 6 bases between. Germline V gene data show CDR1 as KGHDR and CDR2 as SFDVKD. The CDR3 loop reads CATQRTGELFF. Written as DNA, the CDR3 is TGTGCCACCCAGAGGACCGGGGAGCTGTTTTTT.

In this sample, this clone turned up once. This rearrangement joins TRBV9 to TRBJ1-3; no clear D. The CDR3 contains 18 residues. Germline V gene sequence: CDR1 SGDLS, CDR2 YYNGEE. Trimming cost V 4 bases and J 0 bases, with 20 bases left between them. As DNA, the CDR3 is TGTGCCAGCAGCCCTATCCCGGGGTATCCTCCCTCTGGAAACACCATATATTTT. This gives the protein CASSPIPGYPPSGNTIYF.

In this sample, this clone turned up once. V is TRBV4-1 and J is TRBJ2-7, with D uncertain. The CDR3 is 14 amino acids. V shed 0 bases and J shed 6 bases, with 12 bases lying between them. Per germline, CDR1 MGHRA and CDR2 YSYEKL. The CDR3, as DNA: TGCGCCAGCAGCCAAGATCGAGGCGCTCCCGAGCAGTACTTC. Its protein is CASSQDRGAPEQYF.

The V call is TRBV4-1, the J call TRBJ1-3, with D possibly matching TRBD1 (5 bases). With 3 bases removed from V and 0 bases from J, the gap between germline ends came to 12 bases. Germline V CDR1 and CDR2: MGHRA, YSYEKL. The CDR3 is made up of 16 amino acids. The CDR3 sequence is CASSQPDRVSGNTIYF. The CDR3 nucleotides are TGCGCCAGCAGCCAGCCCGACAGAGTCTCTGGAAACACCATATATTTT.